This TCR beta chain was retrieved from a study of vaccination effects on CD4 cells after COVID-19. Researchers isolated CD4+ T cells once roughly ten days of culture had elapsed. Each participant was given two doses of one vaccine (BNT162b2 or mRNA-1273). IL-2 medium took the place of half the medium on both days 3 and 7. TCRdb keeps only in-frame clones here, not all; method: immunoSEQ multiplex PCR. The sample gives about 47,000 clones, roughly two thirds of which show up once; 6.5% to 8.5% is in the top ten. V lost 6 bases and J 4 bases, leaving 13 bases between the germline ends. CDR1 is LNHNV, CDR2 YYDKDF, per germline (reference sequence). The CDR3 spans 14 residues. This clone was detected once. Antigen unknown. Study results and limitations: Researchers reported few convalescent patients and no early post-infection timepoints in the study. Healthy vaccine recipients' vaccine-induced clones were almost all SARS-CoV-2 mono-reactive.

The sequencing used CD4+ T cells from PBMCs cultured without peptide, collected after COVID-19 vaccination. V is TRBV15 and J is TRBJ2-1; tentative D call: TRBD2 (6 bases). The source is a human donor who received a COVID-19 vaccine. The CDR3 nucleotides are TGTGCCACCAGACCCATGGGACTTTACAATGAGCAGTTCTTC. Its translation: CATRPMGLYNEQFF.